This is a list of T cell receptor beta chains from one sample in a study of molecular identifiers for immune sequencing clone quantification. TCRdb reanalysed the PCR reads using MiXCR and keeps one entry per CDR3 protein. The data contain around 40,000 distinct CDR3 sequences, around 21% of them singletons. The sample consisted of naive CD8+ T cells from blood, with Jurkat cell RNA spiked in. The source of these receptors is a human donor in good health. Some libraries in this study had Jurkat cell RNA spiked in. CDR3s leave out the opening cysteine and the closing phenylalanine or tryptophan.

V: TRBV9; J: TRBJ1-1; CDR3: ASSGGGGTEAF
V: TRBV20-1; J: TRBJ2-4; CDR3: SAASRYKLADLAKNIQY
V: TRBV7-9; J: TRBJ2-7; CDR3: ASSFGGLTYEQY
V: TRBV19; J: TRBJ1-1; CDR3: ASTYSPTRQGTEAF
V: TRBV12-5; J: TRBJ2-2; CDR3: ASGLVIGPSGTANTGELF
V: TRBV4-1; J: TRBJ1-1; CDR3: ASSQDPQLEAF
V: TRBV5-8; J: TRBJ1-5; CDR3: ASTQQTYSNQPQH
V: TRBV28; J: TRBJ1-1; CDR3: ASSSTSLGTEAF
V: TRBV4-1; J: TRBJ2-2; CDR3: ASSQGQGATGELF
V: TRBV7-9; J: TRBJ2-7; CDR3: ASSLQGSSYEQY
V: TRBV6-6; J: TRBJ2-5; CDR3: ASNPRVASQGTQY
V: TRBV10-2; J: TRBJ1-1; CDR3: ASRQGGTEAF
V: TRBV7-3; J: TRBJ2-1; CDR3: ASSPGIYAEQF
V: TRBV2; J: TRBJ2-7; CDR3: ASSLTSAYYEQY
V: TRBV2; J: TRBJ2-7; CDR3: ASSDRWGAEQY
V: TRBV29-1; J: TRBJ1-1; CDR3: SSTDSMNTEAF
V: TRBV7-9; J: TRBJ2-1; CDR3: ASSGGSSPGNEQF
V: TRBV10-3; J: TRBJ2-3; CDR3: AISESEGTGVITDTQY
V: TRBV5-4; J: TRBJ2-3; CDR3: ASSLADYRDTQY
V: TRBV7-6; J: TRBJ1-4; CDR3: ASSSPGDRREKLF
V: TRBV20-1; J: TRBJ2-3; CDR3: SASDRSSTDTQY
V: TRBV12-3/TRBV12-4; J: TRBJ1-5; CDR3: ASSLVKDSNQPQH
V: TRBV18; J: TRBJ2-6; CDR3: ASSPIGDLPQGAGANVLT
V: TRBV29-1; J: TRBJ1-4; CDR3: SVAGQGVNEKLF
V: TRBV27; J: TRBJ2-1; CDR3: ASSFGGGGNEQF
V: TRBV5-6; J: TRBJ2-7; CDR3: ASSSTGREQY
V: TRBV27; J: TRBJ2-3; CDR3: ASSLSASGSLTDTQY
V: TRBV29-1; J: TRBJ2-3; CDR3: SAPGLVTDTQY
V: TRBV4-3; J: TRBJ2-2; CDR3: ASSPPWTGELF
V: TRBV7-9; J: TRBJ2-3; CDR3: ASSLALGGVNTDTQY
V: TRBV2; J: TRBJ1-1; CDR3: ASSPWTGRNTEAF
V: TRBV12-3/TRBV12-4; J: TRBJ2-5; CDR3: ASSLGPQETQY
V: TRBV5-1; J: TRBJ1-1; CDR3: ASSLEWPTGTEAF
V: TRBV11-1; J: TRBJ2-1; CDR3: ASSLGAFSEQF
V: TRBV5-1; J: TRBJ2-3; CDR3: ASSLDGLAGAPDTQY
V: TRBV4-1; J: TRBJ2-5; CDR3: ASSQDDRDTGRKTQY
V: TRBV9; J: TRBJ2-7; CDR3: ASSVDVGPRYEQY
V: TRBV7-9; J: TRBJ1-2; CDR3: ASSLAGQSFNYGYT
V: TRBV5-6; J: TRBJ2-7; CDR3: ASSLGSREQY
V: TRBV7-6; J: TRBJ2-7; CDR3: ASSTGLANEQY
V: TRBV6-5; J: TRBJ1-1; CDR3: ASNRASNTEAF
V: TRBV3-2; J: TRBJ2-5; CDR3: ASSQPRQIAGGQETQY
V: TRBV7-9; J: TRBJ2-6; CDR3: ASSLVSSGANVLT
V: TRBV6-2/TRBV6-3; J: TRBJ1-2; CDR3: ASRSVSSGGVDGYT
V: TRBV10-3; J: TRBJ2-3; CDR3: AISESELQYTDTQY
V: TRBV10-3; J: TRBJ2-5; CDR3: AISESDLVLGTQY
V: TRBV20-1; J: TRBJ2-7; CDR3: SARAPLAVFPYEQY
V: TRBV20-1; J: TRBJ1-1; CDR3: SAAETVVFAEAF
V: TRBV7-2; J: TRBJ2-3; CDR3: ASSFPGATSPATDTQY
V: TRBV27; J: TRBJ2-7; CDR3: ASSKGTDVYEQY
V: TRBV28; J: TRBJ2-7; CDR3: ASSLLSGRPYEQY
V: TRBV4-1; J: TRBJ1-1; CDR3: ASSPTEDTEAF
V: TRBV28; J: TRBJ2-3; CDR3: ASSQDPGTGGAGDTQY
V: TRBV14; J: TRBJ2-5; CDR3: ASRRTGGETQY
V: TRBV10-3; J: TRBJ2-7; CDR3: AIRDTSYEQY
V: TRBV9; J: TRBJ2-7; CDR3: ASSTRDGYEQY
V: TRBV7-2; J: TRBJ2-7; CDR3: ASSLVPGLVEQY
V: TRBV5-3; J: TRBJ2-1; CDR3: ASSLSGGASNEQF
V: TRBV15; J: TRBJ1-5; CDR3: ATSRDYGGTQPQH
V: TRBV7-8; J: TRBJ2-7; CDR3: ASRLPSGGIPNEQY